A single sample is the source of the 32 T cell receptor beta chains below, sequenced in a study of blood T cells in healthy people across ages. The second PCR ran about 6 to 12 cycles with a sample-barcoded 5' primer and J-beta primers. TCRdb processed the 5' RACE reads anew with MiXCR; each CDR3 protein has one entry. The data hold 910,000 or so distinct CDR3 sequences, with 51% observed a single time. The sequencing input was blood. These receptors were obtained from an older woman in good health.

This clonotype was counted once. The chain is built from TRBV5-1 and TRBJ2-5, with D perhaps matching TRBD1 (6 bases). Germline V CDR1 and CDR2: SGHRS, YFSETQ. Trimming removed 0 bases at V and 8 bases at J, with 17 bases between. The CDR3 totals 15 residues. The CDR3, as DNA: TGCGCCAGCAGCTTGGTTGGGGGCGACCCAAGAACCCAGTACTTC. Protein product: CASSLVGGDPRTQYF.

On this clonotype: A read error may account for a junction end that differs from germline. V is TRBV7-3 and J is TRBJ2-3, with TRBD1 as a possible D gene (6 bases). Germline V gene lookup returns CDR1 SGHTA and CDR2 FQGTGA. The CDR3 spans 14 residues. The CDR3 here is CASSVTGQQDTQYF. CDR3 DNA: TGTGCCAGCAGCGTAACGGGACAACAAGATACGCAGTATTTT.

The V gene is TRBV20-1, the J gene TRBJ2-1, with 9 bases that match TRBD2. Germline V lookup: CDR1 DFQATT, CDR2 SNEGSKA (reference sequence). The CDR3 sequence is 15 residues long. With 7 bases clipped from V and 13 bases from J, the junction kept 20 bases outside the gene matches. CDR3 nucleotide sequence: TGCAGTGTCGATAGCGGGAGCCTTATGGTCTTGGCCCAGTTCTTC. Amino acid sequence: CSVDSGSLMVLAQFF.

The chain recombines TRBV3-1 with TRBJ2-5, with 8 bases that match TRBD2. The germline gives CDR1 LGHDT, CDR2 YNNKEL (reference sequence). There are 15 residues in the CDR3. Losses at the gene ends were 2 bases for V and 2 bases for J; bases not matched to a gene: 4. The CDR3, as DNA: TGTGCCAGCAGCCAAACTAGCGGCCCGCAAGAGACCCAGTACTTC. This codes for CASSQTSGPQETQYF.

This rearrangement joins TRBV3-1 to TRBJ2-1; 7 positions match TRBD2. TRBJ2-7 explains the end of the DNA better; the J call may be wrong. CDR1 LGHDT and CDR2 YNNKEL come from the germline V gene (reference sequence). CDR3 size: 18 residues. CDR3 in amino acids: CASKPSLAAKTSYNEQYF. The CDR3 coding sequence is TGTGCCAGCAAACCGAGTCTAGCGGCTAAAACGTCCTACAATGAGCAGTACTTC.

V gene TRBV11-3 combines with J gene TRBJ1-1; TRBD1 matches 12 bases. This CDR3 has 18 residues. CDR1 is SGHNT, CDR2 YENEEA, per germline. Trimming cost V 5 bases and J 1 base; bases outside gene matches: 11. The CDR3 here is CASSAGQGAASQNTEAFF. The CDR3, as DNA: TGTGCCAGCAGCGCGGGACAGGGGGCGGCCTCCCAGAACACTGAAGCTTTCTTT.

The CDR3 nucleotides read TGCGCCAGCAGCCCATGGAAGGGGTACGAGCAGTACTTC. Protein product: CASSPWKGYEQYF. The rearrangement uses TRBV4-1 and TRBJ2-7, with D possibly matching TRBD1 (5 bases). V lost 4 bases and J lost 4, with 11 bases in between. The germline V gene encodes CDR1 MGHRA and CDR2 YSYEKL. The CDR3 consists of 13 residues.

This clonotype was seen only a few times. This sequence joins TRBV29-1 and TRBJ2-5, with TRBD2 as a possible D gene (5 bases). From germline, CDR1 is SQVTM and CDR2 ANQGSEA. V lost 3 bases, J lost 4 bases, and 12 bases lay in between. The CDR3 spans 13 residues. CDR3 in amino acids: CSVDLRGRETQYF. CDR3 DNA: TGCAGCGTTGATTTGCGAGGGCGAGAGACCCAGTACTTC.

This clonotype was detected ten times or more. This CDR3 reads CASSPVDLSWDVLTF. The CDR3 bases are TGTGCCAGCAGTCCAGTCGACCTCTCATGGGACGTCCTGACTTTC. The V call is TRBV28, the J call TRBJ2-6, with D uncertain. Trimming cost V 5 bases and J 11 bases, with 19 bases left between them. Germline CDR1 reads MDHEN; CDR2 reads SYDVKM. CDR3 length: 15 residues.

The chain is built from TRBV12-3 or TRBV12-4 and TRBJ2-1, with 14 bases identical to TRBD2. The V segment lost 5 bases and the J segment 7 bases; nucleotides outside the gene matches: 4. This CDR3 is 15 amino acids long. The CDR3 is CASSGLAGGLNEQFF. CDR3 sequence (DNA): TGTGCCAGCAGTGGACTAGCGGGGGGACTAAATGAGCAGTTCTTC.

The chain has TRBV18 and TRBJ2-7; either TRBD1 or TRBD2 may fit D (5 bases each). The germline V gene encodes CDR1 KGHSH and CDR2 LQKENI. The CDR3 is 16 residues long. Trimming took off 3 bases at V and 0 bases at J, with 15 bases between the two ends. This chain's CDR3 is CASSPNPGTVSYEQYF. The DNA for the CDR3 is TGTGCCAGCTCACCGAACCCCGGGACGGTCTCCTACGAGCAGTACTTC.

This clonotype occurred many times. The CDR3 loop reads CASSLVRAGTYQETQYF. The CDR3 DNA reads TGTGCCAGCAGCTTAGTCCGAGCGGGAACGTACCAAGAGACCCAGTACTTC. The chain couples TRBV11-2 to TRBJ2-5, with 7 bases matching TRBD2. V gave up 1 base and J gave up 0 bases; unmatched junction bases: 8. CDR3 size: 17 residues. Germline V CDR1 and CDR2: SGHAT, FQNNGV. The full variable domain, rest sourced from reference TRBV11-2 and TRBJ2-5, is EAGVAQSPRYKIIEKRQSVAFWCNPISGHATLYWYQQILGQGPKLLIQFQNNGVVDDSQLPKDRFSAERLKGVDSTLKIQPAKLEDSAVYLCASSLVRAGTYQETQYFGPGTRLLVL.

This clonotype was detected many times. This rearrangement joins TRBV20-1 to TRBJ1-4; D remains unclear. Germline V lookup: CDR1 DFQATT, CDR2 SNEGSKA (reference sequence). The ends were cut back, 6 bases at V and 7 bases at J, with 21 bases in the middle. CDR3 length equals 15 residues. The CDR3 nucleotides are TGCAGTGCCCTCCCATCGAAGGTCGGACGTGAAAAACTGTTTTTT. This codes for CSALPSKVGREKLFF.

This clonotype was detected only a few times. The chain recombines TRBV20-1 with TRBJ2-7, with unresolved D. The CDR3 contains 15 residues. Germline V gene sequence: CDR1 DFQATT, CDR2 SNEGSKA (reference sequence). V lost 7 bases to trimming and J lost 1 base, with 20 bases between them. The chain's CDR3 is CSVRVPGSPSYEQYF. DNA of the CDR3: TGCAGTGTCAGAGTTCCGGGTAGCCCGTCCTACGAGCAGTACTTC.

The chain couples TRBV7-9 to TRBJ1-2; no firm D call. Per germline, CDR1 SEHNR and CDR2 FQNEAQ (reference sequence). The V end was cut by 1 base, the J end by 0 bases, with 9 bases between. The CDR3 has 15 amino acids. CDR3 protein: CASSLVGIANYGYTF. The DNA for the CDR3 is TGTGCCAGCAGCTTAGTGGGGATAGCTAACTATGGCTACACCTTC. The complete variable domain, with remaining parts taken from reference TRBV7-9 and TRBJ1-2, reads DTGVSQNPRHKITKRGQNVTFRCDPISEHNRLYWYRQTLGQGPEFLTYFQNEAQLEKSRLLSDRFSAERPKGSFSTLEIQRTEQGDSAMYLCASSLVGIANYGYTFGSGTRLTVV.

Ten or more counts support this clonotype. This rearrangement joins TRBV7-9 to TRBJ2-7; the D gene is possibly TRBD1 (6 bases). CDR3 size: 13 residues. Looked up from germline, CDR1 is SEHNR and CDR2 is FQNEAQ (reference sequence). Trimming cost V 0 bases and J 5 bases, with 8 bases left between them. In DNA form, the CDR3 reads TGTGCCAGCAGCTTAGCGGGGGCGGACGAGCAGTACTTC. Residues: CASSLAGADEQYF.

The DNA for the CDR3 is TGTGCCAGCAAGAGTCCGGGACAGGGAGGAGGCACCGGGGAGCTGTTTTTT. As protein: CASKSPGQGGGTGELFF. The V gene is TRBV6-6, the J gene TRBJ2-2; 9 bases fit TRBD1. Losses at the gene ends were 7 bases for V and 4 bases for J; bases not matched to a gene: 13. Germline loops: CDR1 MNHNY, CDR2 SVGAGI (reference sequence). CDR3 length: 17 amino acids.

This CDR3 is CASSQTGDTGYTF. Here the CDR3 DNA reads TGCGCCAGCAGCCAGACAGGGGATACTGGCTACACCTTC. The V and J genes are TRBV4-3 and TRBJ1-2, with 8 bases identical to TRBD1. V dropped 3 bases and J dropped 7; count of bases not matched to a gene: 4. Germline V CDR1 and CDR2: LGHNA, YSLEER. The CDR3 is made up of 13 amino acids.

This CDR3 is CASSDIQGSQETQYF. The CDR3 DNA is TGCGCCAGCAGCGACATACAGGGTTCCCAAGAGACCCAGTACTTC. The rearrangement joins TRBV5-1 to TRBJ2-5, with a tentative D call TRBD1 (6 bases). This CDR3 has 15 amino acids. Germline CDR1 reads SGHRS; CDR2 reads YFSETQ. V dropped 4 bases and J dropped 1 base, with 14 bases sitting between them.

V usage is TRBV7-2 and J usage is TRBJ2-2, with TRBD2 matching over 14 bases. Germline V lookup: CDR1 SGHTA, CDR2 FQGNSA. Trimming removed 6 bases from V and 7 bases from J; junction bases left unmatched: 4. The length of the CDR3 is 15 residues. CDR3 coding DNA: TGTGCCAGCAGAGGACTAGCGGGAGGAGGCGGGGAGCTGTTTTTT. It yields the protein CASRGLAGGGGELFF.

The chain combines TRBV7-2 with TRBJ2-1; D remains unclear. Trimming took 7 bases from V and 12 from J, leaving 25 bases between them. The CDR3 spans 15 residues. Per germline, CDR1 SGHTA and CDR2 FQGNSA. The DNA of the CDR3 is TGTGCCAGCAACAATAGGATAGGTAGCATTTCTGTGCAGTTCTTC. As protein: CASNNRIGSISVQFF.

The chain has TRBV5-1 and TRBJ2-5; unclear D gene. The CDR3 spans 12 residues. In germline, CDR1 is SGHRS, CDR2 YFSETQ. The V gene lost 0 bases and the J gene lost 5 bases, with 5 bases spanning the gap. For the CDR3, the DNA is TGCGCCAGCAGCTTGGAATTGGAGACCCAGTACTTC. It codes for CASSLELETQYF. Looking up the rest from reference TRBV5-1 and TRBJ2-5 gives the full variable domain: KAGVTQTPRYLIKTRGQQVTLSCSPISGHRSVSWYQQTPGQGLQFLFEYFSETQRNKGNFPGRFSGRQFSNSRSEMNVSTLELGDSALYLCASSLELETQYFGPGTRLLVL.

There are a few counts of this clonotype. V usage is TRBV7-6 and J usage is TRBJ1-5; the D gene is possibly TRBD1 (5 bases). Germline CDR1 SGHVS, CDR2 FNYEAQ. The ends were cut back, 1 base at V and 8 bases at J, with 15 bases in the middle. The CDR3 has 15 amino acids. Here the CDR3 DNA reads TGTGCCAGCAGCTTAGGATTGGGCCAAGGGGAGCCCCAGCATTTT. Its protein product is CASSLGLGQGEPQHF.

This sequence joins TRBV28 and TRBJ2-5; 7 nucleotides line up with TRBD2. CDR1 is MDHEN and CDR2 is SYDVKM in the germline V gene. The CDR3 length is 15 residues. Trimming took 6 bases from V and 11 from J; bases not matched to a gene: 18. In DNA, the CDR3 is TGTGCCAGCAGACTCAACCTACTAGCGAGCTACGAACAGTACTTC. It is translated as CASRLNLLASYEQYF.

This rearrangement joins TRBV9 to TRBJ2-7, with D unresolved. Trimming cost V 0 bases and J 0 bases, with 7 bases left between them. The CDR3 runs 14 residues. Germline CDR1 reads SGDLS; CDR2 reads YYNGEE. The CDR3 coding sequence is TGTGCCAGCAGCGTAGGGCGGTTCTCCTACGAGCAGTACTTC. Encoded protein: CASSVGRFSYEQYF.

This clonotype was picked up a small number of times. The chain employs TRBV5-1 and TRBJ2-7, with unresolved D. Trimming cost V 0 bases and J 0 bases, with 13 bases left between them. This CDR3 spans 16 amino acids. Germline V CDR1 and CDR2: SGHRS, YFSETQ. CDR3: CASSLAGQTSSYEQYF. The CDR3 coding sequence is TGCGCCAGCAGCTTGGCCGGGCAGACCAGCTCCTACGAGCAGTACTTC.

V is TRBV29-1 and J is TRBJ2-1, with TRBD2 matching over 10 bases. Germline-derived CDR1 and CDR2 are SQVTM and ANQGSEA. The CDR3 loop spans 14 amino acids. J lost 5 bases, V lost 5 bases, and 6 bases had no gene match. The CDR3 DNA reads as TGCAGCGTTACAACTAGCGGGGTCCACAATGAGCAGTTCTTC. Encoded protein: CSVTTSGVHNEQFF.

The chain is built from TRBV2 and TRBJ2-7, with D possibly TRBD1 on 6 matching bases. Trimming stripped 7 bases from V and 3 bases from J, with 22 bases between. Germline values: CDR1 SNHLY, CDR2 FYNNEI. This CDR3 contains 16 residues. The CDR3 reads CASIGGPPGYGYEQYF. The DNA for the CDR3 is TGTGCCAGCATAGGGGGACCGCCTGGTTATGGCTACGAGCAGTACTTC.

The rearrangement links TRBV20-1 to TRBJ2-1; 8 bases agree with TRBD1. Germline CDR1 reads DFQATT; CDR2 reads SNEGSKA (reference sequence). This CDR3 spans 15 amino acids. J was trimmed by 2 bases and V by 4 bases; bases with no gene match: 7. For the CDR3, the DNA is TGCAGTGCTAACCAGGACAGGGAGACCTACAATGAGCAGTTCTTC. This gives the protein CSANQDRETYNEQFF.

This chain uses TRBV29-1 with TRBJ2-1, with D unclear. The CDR3 is made up of 14 amino acids. Germline values: CDR1 SQVTM, CDR2 ANQGSEA. V was trimmed by 5 bases and J by 1 base, leaving 12 bases between them. CDR3 amino acids: CSVSSRKSYNEQFF. The CDR3 DNA reads TGCAGCGTTTCTTCACGGAAGTCCTACAATGAGCAGTTCTTC.

V gene TRBV7-9 combines with J gene TRBJ2-1; 7 bases fit TRBD2. Germline V gene lookup returns CDR1 SEHNR and CDR2 FQNEAQ (reference sequence). The CDR3 runs to 15 residues. Trimming at V came to 1 base and at J to 8 bases, leaving 8 bases not matched to a gene. The CDR3 sequence is CASSLVAGDGHEQFF. CDR3 DNA: TGTGCCAGCAGCTTAGTCGCGGGAGACGGACATGAGCAGTTCTTC.

The chain recombines TRBV21-1 with TRBJ2-5; the table's D call TRBD1 went unverified against the DNA. TRBV21-1 is reported as a pseudogene. The CDR3 covers 13 residues. CDR3 DNA sequence: TGTGCCAGCAGCAAAACCGTTGGGGCGGAGCAGTACTTC. Its protein is CASSKTVGAEQYF.